Below, one T cell receptor beta chain is given with its context. This sample was taken from a study of control samples from healthy donors and cancer patients. Assay: immunoSEQ multiplex PCR; the TCRdb copy retains only in-frame clones and omits some. The table lists tens of thousands of clones, about 89% of them singletons, with roughly 6.9% in the top ten. CDR1 and CDR2 from the germline V gene are LNHNV and YYDKDF (reference sequence). Germline trimming cut 0 bases from V and 5 bases from J; bases unmatched to any gene: 7. This CDR3 has 17 residues. This receptor was identified in a man aged 50 to 60 in good health. The chain employs TRBV15 and TRBJ1-4, with 9 bases that match TRBD1. Sequenced: blood. As DNA, the CDR3 is TGTGCCACCAGCAGAGATTCCCCGGGACAGGGCAATGAAAAACTGTTTTTT. Translating gives CATSRDSPGQGNEKLFF.